This T cell receptor (beta chain) was profiled in a study of cytomegalovirus exposure and HLA in healthy donors. The CDR3 contains 15 residues. CDR1 SGHTA and CDR2 FQGNSA come from the germline V gene. Trimming removed 2 bases at V and 0 bases at J, with 11 bases between. It was with 60 Vbeta and 13 Jbeta primers that the PCR ran. Original methodology: An analysis performed later counted roughly 79 million unique TCR beta chains (approximately 11 million of them shared). TCRdb's table, derived via immunoSEQ multiplex PCR, lists solely in-frame clones and lacks some. The V and J calls and clone size come from that table; D and trimming were worked out from the DNA. The sample shows more than 80,000 clones, roughly 67% of them seen only once.

The chain recombines TRBV7-2 with TRBJ2-7; D might be TRBD1 (5 bases). The source of this sequence is a human donor in good health. Material: PBMCs. The CDR3 DNA reads as TGTGCCAGCAGCTTAACCTCCGACAGCTCCTACGAGCAGTACTTC. Translating it yields CASSLTSDSSYEQYF.